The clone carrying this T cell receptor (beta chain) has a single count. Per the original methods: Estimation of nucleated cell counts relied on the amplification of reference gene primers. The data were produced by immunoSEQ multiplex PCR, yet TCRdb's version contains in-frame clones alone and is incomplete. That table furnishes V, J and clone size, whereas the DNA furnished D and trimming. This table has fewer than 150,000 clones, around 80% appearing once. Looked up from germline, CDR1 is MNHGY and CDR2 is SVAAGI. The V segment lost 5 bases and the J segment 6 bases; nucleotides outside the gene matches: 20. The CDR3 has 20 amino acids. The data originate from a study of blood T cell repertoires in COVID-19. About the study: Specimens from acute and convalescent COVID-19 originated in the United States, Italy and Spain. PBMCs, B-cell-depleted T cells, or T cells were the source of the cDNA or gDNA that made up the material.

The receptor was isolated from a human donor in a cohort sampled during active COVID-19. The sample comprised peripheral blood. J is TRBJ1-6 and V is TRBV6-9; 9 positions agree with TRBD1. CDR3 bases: TGTGCCAGCAGTCTAACAGGGGGCCTTAGTGGGAGTGACGTTAATTCACCCCTCCACTTT. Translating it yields CASSLTGGLSGSDVNSPLHF.